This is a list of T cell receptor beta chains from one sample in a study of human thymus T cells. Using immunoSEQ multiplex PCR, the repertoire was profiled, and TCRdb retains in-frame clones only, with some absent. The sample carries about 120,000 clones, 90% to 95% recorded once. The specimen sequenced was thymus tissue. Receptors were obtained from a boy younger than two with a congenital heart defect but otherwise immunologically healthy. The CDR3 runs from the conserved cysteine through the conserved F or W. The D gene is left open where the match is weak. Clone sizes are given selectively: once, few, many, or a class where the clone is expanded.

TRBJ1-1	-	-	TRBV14	TGTGCCAGCAGGGGATCGAGGGAGCCTTTCTTT	CASRGSREPFF
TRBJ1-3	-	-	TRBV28	TGTGCCAGCAGTCATACCGGGCAGGGTACTGGAAACACCATATATTTT	CASSHTGQGTGNTIYF
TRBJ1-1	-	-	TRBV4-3	TGCGCCAGCAGCCCCCAGGGTGTGTACACTGAAGCTTTCTTT	CASSPQGVYTEAFF
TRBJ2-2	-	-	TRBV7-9	TGTGCCAGCGACCAGGCTATAAGGGAGCTGTTTTTT	CASDQAIRELFF
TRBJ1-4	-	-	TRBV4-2	TGTGCCAGCAGCCAAGAAAACACCCCAAAGGTTGCAACTAATGAAAAACTGTTTTTT	CASSQENTPKVATNEKLFF
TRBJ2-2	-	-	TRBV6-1	TGTGCCAGCAGAACAGAAGTTAACACCGGGGAGCTGTTTTTT	CASRTEVNTGELFF
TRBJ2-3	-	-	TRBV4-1	TGCGCCACCGGGACAGATACGCAGTATTTT	CATGTDTQYF
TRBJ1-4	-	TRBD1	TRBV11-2	TGTGCCAGCAGCCCAGCTACAGGGGAGGCTAATGAAAAACTGTTTTTT	CASSPATGEANEKLFF
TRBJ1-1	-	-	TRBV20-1	TGCAGTTACGGGGGAAACACTGAAGCTTTCTTT	CSYGGNTEAFF
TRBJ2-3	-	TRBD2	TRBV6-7	TGTGCCAGCAGAAAGCGGGGTAGTACGCAGTATTTT	CASRKRGSTQYF
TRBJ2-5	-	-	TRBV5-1	TGCGCCAGCAGCTGGAGAGGCGAGACCCAGTACTTC	CASSWRGETQYF
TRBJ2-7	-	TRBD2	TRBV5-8	TGTGCCAGCAGCTCGAGGACTAGCGGATACTACGAGCAGTACTTC	CASSSRTSGYYEQYF
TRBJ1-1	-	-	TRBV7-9	TGTGCCAGCAGCTTAATCCCCTGTGCGCCTGAGACAAGGAACACTGAAGCTTTCTTT	CASSLIPCAPETRNTEAFF
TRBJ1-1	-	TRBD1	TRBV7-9	TGTGCCAGCAGCTTTGGGCAGGGGGGAATTAAGAGGTCTGAAGCTTTCTTT	CASSFGQGGIKRSEAFF
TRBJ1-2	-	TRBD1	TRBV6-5	TGTGCCAGCAGTTACTCGAGGACAGGTCATGATGGCTACACCTTC	CASSYSRTGHDGYTF
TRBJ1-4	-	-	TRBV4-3	TGCGCCAGCAGCCAAGTGGCCAGCCCTAATGAAAAACTGTTTTTT	CASSQVASPNEKLFF
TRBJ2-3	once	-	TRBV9	TGTGCCAGCAGCCTAATGACCCGTACAGATACGCAGTATTTT	CASSLMTRTDTQYF
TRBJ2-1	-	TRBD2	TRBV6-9	TGTGCCAGCAGTTATAGGACTAGCGGGGAAAATGAGCAGTTCTTC	CASSYRTSGENEQFF
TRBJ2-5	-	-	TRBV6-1	TGTGCCAGCAGTGTCCCCGGGCACTCTATGGGGGAGACCCAGTACTTC	CASSVPGHSMGETQYF
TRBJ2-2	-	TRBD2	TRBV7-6	TGTGCCATCCTTAGCGGGGGGGCCACCGGGGAGCTGTTTTTT	CAILSGGATGELFF
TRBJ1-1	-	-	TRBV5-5	TGTGCCAGCAGCTATCCGGGGCGCGAGGAAGCTTTCTTT	CASSYPGREEAFF
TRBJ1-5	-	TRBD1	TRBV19	TGTGCCAGTAGCATGGGGACAGCCGATTATAGCAATCAGCCCCAGCATTTT	CASSMGTADYSNQPQHF
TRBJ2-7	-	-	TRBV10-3	TGTGCCATCAGTGGGTGGGAATCCTACGAGCAGTACTTC	CAISGWESYEQYF
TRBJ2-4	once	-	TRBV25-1	TGTGCCAGCAGTGAATTCCCCCCCCCTCGAGCCAAAAACATTCAGTACTTC	CASSEFPPPRAKNIQYF
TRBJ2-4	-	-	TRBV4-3	TGCGCCAGCAGCCAAGGAGGCTTGGGACCGAGGGACATTCAGTACTTC	CASSQGGLGPRDIQYF
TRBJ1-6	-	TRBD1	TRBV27	TGTGCCAGCAGTCCTACGGGACAGGGGAGTCGCTCCTATAATTCACCCCTCCACTTT	CASSPTGQGSRSYNSPLHF
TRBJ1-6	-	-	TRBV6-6	TGTGCCAGCAGTTACAAAGAGGATCATTCACCCCTCCACTTT	CASSYKEDHSPLHF
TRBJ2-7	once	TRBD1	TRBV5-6	TGTGCCAGCAGCACAACAGGGGGCACAACCTACGAGCAGTACTTC	CASSTTGGTTYEQYF
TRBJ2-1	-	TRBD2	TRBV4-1	TGCGCCAGCAGCCAGGGACTAGGCGACAATGAGCAGTTCTTC	CASSQGLGDNEQFF
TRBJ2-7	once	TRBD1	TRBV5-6	TGTGCCAGCAGCAAAGACAGGGTCCACGAGCAGTACTTC	CASSKDRVHEQYF
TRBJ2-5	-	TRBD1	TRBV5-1	TGCGCCAGCAGCTTGGTGTCTGGACAGGCGTACCAAGAGACCCAGTACTTC	CASSLVSGQAYQETQYF
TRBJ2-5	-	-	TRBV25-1	TGTGCCAGTCGTGGGCGATACCCTAACCAAGAGACCCAGTACTTC	CASRGRYPNQETQYF
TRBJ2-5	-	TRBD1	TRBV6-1	TGTGCCAGCAACAGAACAGGGGCAGGAGGCGAGACCCAGTACTTC	CASNRTGAGGETQYF
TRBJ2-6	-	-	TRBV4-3	TGCGCCAGCAGCCAAGTCTTTCCGGGAACAAACTCTGGGGCCAACGTCCTGACTTTC	CASSQVFPGTNSGANVLTF
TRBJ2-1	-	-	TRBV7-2	TGTGCCAGCAGCTTGAATCGGATGACTTCCTCCTACAATGAGCAGTTCTTC	CASSLNRMTSSYNEQFF
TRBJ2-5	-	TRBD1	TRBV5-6	TGTGCCAGCAGCTTGTGGGACAGGGGGAAAGAGACCCAGTACTTC	CASSLWDRGKETQYF